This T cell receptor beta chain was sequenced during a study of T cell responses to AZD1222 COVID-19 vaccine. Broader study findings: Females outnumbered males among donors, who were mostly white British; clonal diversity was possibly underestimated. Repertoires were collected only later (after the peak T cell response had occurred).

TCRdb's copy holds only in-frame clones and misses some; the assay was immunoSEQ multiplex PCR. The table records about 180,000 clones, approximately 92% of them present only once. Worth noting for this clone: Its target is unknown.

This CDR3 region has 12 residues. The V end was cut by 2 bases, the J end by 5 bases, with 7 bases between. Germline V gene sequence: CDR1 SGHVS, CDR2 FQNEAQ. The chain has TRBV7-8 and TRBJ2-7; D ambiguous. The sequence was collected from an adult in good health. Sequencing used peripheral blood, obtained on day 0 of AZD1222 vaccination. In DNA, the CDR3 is TGTGCCAGCAGCTTATTTGGAGACGAGCAGTACTTC. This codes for CASSLFGDEQYF.